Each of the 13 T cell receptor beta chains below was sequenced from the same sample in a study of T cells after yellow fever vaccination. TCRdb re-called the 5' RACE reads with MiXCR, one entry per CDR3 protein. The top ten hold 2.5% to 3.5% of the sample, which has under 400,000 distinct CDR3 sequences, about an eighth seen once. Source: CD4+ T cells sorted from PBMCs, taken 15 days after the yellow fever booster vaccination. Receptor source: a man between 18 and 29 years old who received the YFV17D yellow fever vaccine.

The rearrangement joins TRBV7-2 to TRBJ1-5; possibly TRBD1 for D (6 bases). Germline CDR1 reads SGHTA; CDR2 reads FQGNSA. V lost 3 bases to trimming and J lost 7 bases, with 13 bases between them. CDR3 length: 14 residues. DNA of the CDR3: TGTGCCAGCAGCTTTTCAGGGGCAGAACAGCCCCAGCATTTT. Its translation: CASSFSGAEQPQHF.

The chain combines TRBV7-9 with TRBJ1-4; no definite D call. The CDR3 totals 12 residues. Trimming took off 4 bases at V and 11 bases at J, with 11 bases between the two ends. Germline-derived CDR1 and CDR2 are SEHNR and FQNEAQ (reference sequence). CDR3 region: CASSSRTGKLFF. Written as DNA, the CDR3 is TGTGCCAGCAGCTCTAGGACCGGGAAACTGTTTTTT. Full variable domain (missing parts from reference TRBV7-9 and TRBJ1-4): DTGVSQNPRHKITKRGQNVTFRCDPISEHNRLYWYRQTLGQGPEFLTYFQNEAQLEKSRLLSDRFSAERPKGSFSTLEIQRTEQGDSAMYLCASSSRTGKLFFGSGTQLSVL.

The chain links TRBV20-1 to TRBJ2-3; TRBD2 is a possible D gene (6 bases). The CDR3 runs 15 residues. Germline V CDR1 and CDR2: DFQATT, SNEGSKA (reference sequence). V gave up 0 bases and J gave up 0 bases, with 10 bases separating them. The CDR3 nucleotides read TGCAGTGCTAGAGACAGGACTACGAGCACAGATACGCAGTATTTT. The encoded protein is CSARDRTTSTDTQYF.

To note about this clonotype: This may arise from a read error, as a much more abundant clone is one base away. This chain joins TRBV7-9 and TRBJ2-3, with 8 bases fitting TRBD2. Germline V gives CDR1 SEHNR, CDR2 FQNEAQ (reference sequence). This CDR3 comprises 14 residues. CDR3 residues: CASSPSGGLDTEYF. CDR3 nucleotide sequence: TGTGCCAGCAGCCCCAGCGGGGGCTTGGATACGGAGTATTTT.

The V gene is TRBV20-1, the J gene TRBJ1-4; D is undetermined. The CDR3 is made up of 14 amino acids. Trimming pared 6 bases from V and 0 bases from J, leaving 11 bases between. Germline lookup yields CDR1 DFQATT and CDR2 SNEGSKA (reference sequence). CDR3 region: CSAPEHPTNEKLFF. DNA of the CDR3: TGCAGTGCCCCCGAACACCCAACTAATGAAAAACTGTTTTTT.

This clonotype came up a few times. CDR3 sequence: CASSLSGTTVKLFF. For the CDR3, the DNA is TGTGCCAGCAGTTTGTCCGGGACAACAGTGAAGCTTTTCTTT. This rearrangement joins TRBV6-5 to TRBJ1-1; tentative D call: TRBD1 (6 bases). This CDR3 has 14 residues. Germline V CDR1 and CDR2: MNHEY, SVGAGI. V dropped 4 bases and J dropped 13 bases, with 22 bases sitting between them.

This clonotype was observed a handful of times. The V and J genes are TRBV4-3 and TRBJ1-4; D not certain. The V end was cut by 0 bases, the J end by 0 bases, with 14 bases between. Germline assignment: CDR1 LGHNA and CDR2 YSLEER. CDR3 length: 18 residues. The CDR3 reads CASSQEGVGIATNEKLFF. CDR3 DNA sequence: TGCGCCAGCAGCCAAGAAGGCGTAGGAATTGCAACTAATGAAAAACTGTTTTTT.

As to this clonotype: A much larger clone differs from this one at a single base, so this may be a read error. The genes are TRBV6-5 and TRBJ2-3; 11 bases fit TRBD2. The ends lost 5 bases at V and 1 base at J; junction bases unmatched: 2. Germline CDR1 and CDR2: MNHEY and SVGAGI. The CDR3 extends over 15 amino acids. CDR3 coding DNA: TGTGCCAGCAGTATACTAGCGGGGGGCACAGATACGCAGTATTTT. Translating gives CASSILAGGTDTQYF.

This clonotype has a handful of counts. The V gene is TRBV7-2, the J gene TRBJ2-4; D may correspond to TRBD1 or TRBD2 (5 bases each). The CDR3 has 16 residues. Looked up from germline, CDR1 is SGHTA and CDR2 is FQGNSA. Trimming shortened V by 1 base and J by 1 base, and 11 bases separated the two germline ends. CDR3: CASSLVIWGAKNIQYF. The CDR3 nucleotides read TGTGCCAGCAGCTTAGTAATTTGGGGGGCCAAAAACATTCAGTACTTC.

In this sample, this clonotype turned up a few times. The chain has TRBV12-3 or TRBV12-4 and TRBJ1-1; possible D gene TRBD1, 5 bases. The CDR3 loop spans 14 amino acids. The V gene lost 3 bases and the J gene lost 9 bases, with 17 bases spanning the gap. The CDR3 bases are TGTGCCAGCAGTTTGGGACGTATAACTTCACAAGCTTTCTTT. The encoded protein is CASSLGRITSQAFF.

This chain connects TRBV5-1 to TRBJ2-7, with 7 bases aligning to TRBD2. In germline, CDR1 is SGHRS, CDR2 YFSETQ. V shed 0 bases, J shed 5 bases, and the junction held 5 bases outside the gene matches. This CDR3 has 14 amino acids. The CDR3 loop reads CASSLGQGGDEQYF. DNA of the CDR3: TGCGCCAGCAGCTTGGGCCAGGGAGGGGACGAGCAGTACTTC.

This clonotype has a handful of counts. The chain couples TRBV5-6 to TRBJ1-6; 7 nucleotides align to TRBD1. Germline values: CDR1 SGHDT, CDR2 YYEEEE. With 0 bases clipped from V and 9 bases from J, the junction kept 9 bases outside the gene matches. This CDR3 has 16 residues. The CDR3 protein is CASSLAGTEIFSPLHF. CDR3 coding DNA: TGTGCCAGCAGCTTGGCCGGGACAGAGATTTTTTCACCCCTCCACTTT.

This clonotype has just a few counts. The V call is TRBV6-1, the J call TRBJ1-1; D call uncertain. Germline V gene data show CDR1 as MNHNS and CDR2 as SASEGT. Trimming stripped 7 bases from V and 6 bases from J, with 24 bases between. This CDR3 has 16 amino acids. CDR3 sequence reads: CASTVPRTGNLAEAFF. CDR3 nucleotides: TGTGCCAGCACCGTACCCCGAACGGGGAATTTGGCTGAAGCTTTCTTT.